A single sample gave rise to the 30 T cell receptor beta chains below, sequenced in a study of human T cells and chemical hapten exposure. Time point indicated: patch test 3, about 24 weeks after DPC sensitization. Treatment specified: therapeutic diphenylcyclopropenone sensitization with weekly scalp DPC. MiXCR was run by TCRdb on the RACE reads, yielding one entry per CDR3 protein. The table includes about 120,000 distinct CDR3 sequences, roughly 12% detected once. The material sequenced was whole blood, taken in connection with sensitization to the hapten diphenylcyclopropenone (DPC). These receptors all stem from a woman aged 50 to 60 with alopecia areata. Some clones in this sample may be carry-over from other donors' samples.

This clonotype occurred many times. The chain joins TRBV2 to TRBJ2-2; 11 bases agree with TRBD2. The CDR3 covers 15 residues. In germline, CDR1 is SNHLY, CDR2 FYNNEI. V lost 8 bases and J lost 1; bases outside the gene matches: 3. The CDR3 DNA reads TGTGCCAGCCGAGGGACTAGCGGGAACACCGGGGAGCTGTTTTTT. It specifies CASRGTSGNTGELFF.

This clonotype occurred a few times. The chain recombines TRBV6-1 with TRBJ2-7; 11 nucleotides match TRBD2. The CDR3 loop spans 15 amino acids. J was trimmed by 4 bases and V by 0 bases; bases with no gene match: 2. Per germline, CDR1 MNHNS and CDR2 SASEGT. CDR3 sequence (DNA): TGTGCCAGCAGTGAAGCTTTAGCGGGAGGGTACGAGCAGTACTTC. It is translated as CASSEALAGGYEQYF.

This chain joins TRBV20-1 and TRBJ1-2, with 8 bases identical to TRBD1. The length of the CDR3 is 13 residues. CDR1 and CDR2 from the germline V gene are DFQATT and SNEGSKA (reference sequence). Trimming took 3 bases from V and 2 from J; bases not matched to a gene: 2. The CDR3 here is CSASAGGNYGYTF. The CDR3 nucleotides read TGCAGTGCTAGTGCAGGGGGCAACTATGGCTACACCTTC.

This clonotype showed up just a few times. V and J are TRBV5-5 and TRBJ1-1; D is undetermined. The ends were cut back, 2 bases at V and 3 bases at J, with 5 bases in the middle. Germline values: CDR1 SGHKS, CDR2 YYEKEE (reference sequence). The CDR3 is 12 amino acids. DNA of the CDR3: TGTGCCAGCAGCTTCACTGACACTGAAGCTTTCTTT. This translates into CASSFTDTEAFF. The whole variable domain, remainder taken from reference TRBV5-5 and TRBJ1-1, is DAGVTQSPTHLIKTRGQQVTLRCSPISGHKSVSWYQQVLGQGPQFIFQYYEKEERGRGNFPDRFSARQFPNYSSELNVNALLLGDSALYLCASSFTDTEAFFGQGTRLTVV.

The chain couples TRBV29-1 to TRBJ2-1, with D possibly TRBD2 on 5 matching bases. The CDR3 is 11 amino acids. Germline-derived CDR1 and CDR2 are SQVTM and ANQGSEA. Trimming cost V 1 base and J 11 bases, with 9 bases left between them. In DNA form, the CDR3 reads TGCAGCGTTGAAGGAGGGTATCAGCAGTTCTTC. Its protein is CSVEGGYQQFF.

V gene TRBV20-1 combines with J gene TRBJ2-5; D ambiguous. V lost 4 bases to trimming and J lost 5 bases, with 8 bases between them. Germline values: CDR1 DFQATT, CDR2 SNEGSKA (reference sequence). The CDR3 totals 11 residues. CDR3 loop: CSAKDGETQYF. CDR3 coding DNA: TGCAGTGCTAAGGACGGGGAGACCCAGTACTTC.

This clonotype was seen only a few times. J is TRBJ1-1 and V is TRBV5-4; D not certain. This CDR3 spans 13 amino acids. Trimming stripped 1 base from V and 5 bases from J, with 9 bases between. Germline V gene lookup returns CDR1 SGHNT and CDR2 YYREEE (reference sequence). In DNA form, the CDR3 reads TGTGCCAGCAGCTTGCCGATGGGGACTGAAGCTTTCTTT. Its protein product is CASSLPMGTEAFF.

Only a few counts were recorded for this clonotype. In DNA, the CDR3 is TGTGCCAGCAGTTTGCGGGATTCTGGCAATGAGCAGTTCTTC. It yields the protein CASSLRDSGNEQFF. The V call is TRBV12-3 or TRBV12-4, the J call TRBJ2-1, with TRBD2 as a possible D gene (6 bases). The CDR3 is made up of 14 amino acids. The germline V and J ends were trimmed by 3 bases and 6 bases, with 12 bases remaining between them.

The CDR3: CASSTGGGEQFF. DNA for the CDR3: TGTGCCAGCAGTACGGGTGGCGGGGAGCAGTTCTTC. The chain recombines TRBV12-3 or TRBV12-4 with TRBJ2-1; possible D gene TRBD2, 5 bases. The V end lost 5 bases, the J end lost 10 bases, and 12 bases lay between the germline ends. The CDR3 is made up of 12 amino acids.

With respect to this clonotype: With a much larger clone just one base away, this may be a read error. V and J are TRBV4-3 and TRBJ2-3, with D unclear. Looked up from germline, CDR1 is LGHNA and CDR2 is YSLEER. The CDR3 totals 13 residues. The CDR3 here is CACSQVGTDTQYF. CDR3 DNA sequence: TGCGCCTGCAGCCAAGTCGGGACAGATACGCAGTATTTT.

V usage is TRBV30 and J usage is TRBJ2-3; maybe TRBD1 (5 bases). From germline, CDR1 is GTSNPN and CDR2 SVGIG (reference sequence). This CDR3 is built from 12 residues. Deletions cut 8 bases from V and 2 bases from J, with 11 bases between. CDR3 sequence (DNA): TGTGCCAACCAAGGGGACACAGATACGCAGTATTTT. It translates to CANQGDTDTQYF.

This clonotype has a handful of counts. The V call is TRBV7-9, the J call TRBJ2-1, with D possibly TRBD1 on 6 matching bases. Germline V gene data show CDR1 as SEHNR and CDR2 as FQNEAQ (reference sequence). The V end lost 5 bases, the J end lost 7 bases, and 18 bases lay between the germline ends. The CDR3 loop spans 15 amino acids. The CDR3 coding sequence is TGTGCCAGCAGCCCACCACTAGGGGGTGTTAATGAGCAGTTCTTC. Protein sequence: CASSPPLGGVNEQFF.

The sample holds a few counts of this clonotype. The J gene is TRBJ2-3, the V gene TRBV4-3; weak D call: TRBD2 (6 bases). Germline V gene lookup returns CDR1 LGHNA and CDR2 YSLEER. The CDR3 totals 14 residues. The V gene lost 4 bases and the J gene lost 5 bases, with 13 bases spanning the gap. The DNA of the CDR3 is TGCGCCAGCAGCCCGAAAGGCGGGGTAGATACGCAGTATTTT. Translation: CASSPKGGVDTQYF.

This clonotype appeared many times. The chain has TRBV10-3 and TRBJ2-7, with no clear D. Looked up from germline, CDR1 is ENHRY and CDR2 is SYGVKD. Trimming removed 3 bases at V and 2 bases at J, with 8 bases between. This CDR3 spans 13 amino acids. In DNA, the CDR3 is TGTGCCATCAGTGATACTCGAACCTACGAGCAGTACTTC. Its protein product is CAISDTRTYEQYF.

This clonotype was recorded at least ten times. CDR3 sequence: CASSVGLTDTQYF. CDR3 DNA sequence: TGTGCCAGCAGCGTGGGTCTAACAGATACGCAGTATTTT. The V and J genes are TRBV9 and TRBJ2-3, with D hard to call. The V end lost 2 bases, the J end lost 3 bases, and 7 bases lay between the germline ends. This CDR3 has 13 residues. The germline gives CDR1 SGDLS, CDR2 YYNGEE.

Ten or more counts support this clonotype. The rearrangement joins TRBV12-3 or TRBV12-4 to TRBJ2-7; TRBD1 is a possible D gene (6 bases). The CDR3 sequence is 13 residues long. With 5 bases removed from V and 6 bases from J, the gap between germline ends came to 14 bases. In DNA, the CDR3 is TGTGCCAGCAGTCCCACCGACAGGACCGAGCAGTACTTC. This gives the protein CASSPTDRTEQYF.

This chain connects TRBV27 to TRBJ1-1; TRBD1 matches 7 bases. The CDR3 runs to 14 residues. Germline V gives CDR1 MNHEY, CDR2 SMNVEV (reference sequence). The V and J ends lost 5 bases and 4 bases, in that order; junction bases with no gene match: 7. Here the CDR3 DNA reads TGTGCCAGCAGTACCGACAGGGTCGGCACTGAAGCTTTCTTT. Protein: CASSTDRVGTEAFF.

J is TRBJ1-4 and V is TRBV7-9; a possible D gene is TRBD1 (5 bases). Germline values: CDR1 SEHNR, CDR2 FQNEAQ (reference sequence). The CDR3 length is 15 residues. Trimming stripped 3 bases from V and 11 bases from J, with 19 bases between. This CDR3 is CASSFRDSNPRKLFF. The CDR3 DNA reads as TGTGCCAGCAGCTTTCGGGACTCGAACCCGAGGAAACTGTTTTTT.

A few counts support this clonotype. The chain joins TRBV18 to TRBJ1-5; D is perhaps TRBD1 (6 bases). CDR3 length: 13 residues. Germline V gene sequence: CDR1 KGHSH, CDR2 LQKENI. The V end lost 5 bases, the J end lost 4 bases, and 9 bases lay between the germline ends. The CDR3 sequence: CASSDRSNQPQHF. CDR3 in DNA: TGTGCCAGCTCAGACAGGTCTAATCAGCCCCAGCATTTT.

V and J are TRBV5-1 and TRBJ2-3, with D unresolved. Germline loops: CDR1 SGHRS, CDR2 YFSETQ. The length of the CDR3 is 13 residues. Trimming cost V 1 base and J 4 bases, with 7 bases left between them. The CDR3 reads CASSLKGSDTQYF. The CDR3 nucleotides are TGCGCCAGCAGCTTGAAGGGATCAGATACGCAGTATTTT.

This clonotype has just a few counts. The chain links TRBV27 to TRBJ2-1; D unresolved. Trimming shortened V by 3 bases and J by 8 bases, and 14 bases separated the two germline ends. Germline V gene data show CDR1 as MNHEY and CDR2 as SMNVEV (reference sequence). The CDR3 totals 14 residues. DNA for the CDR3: TGTGCCAGCAGTTTGAGGTCCAGGTTAGATGAGCAGTTCTTC. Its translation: CASSLRSRLDEQFF.

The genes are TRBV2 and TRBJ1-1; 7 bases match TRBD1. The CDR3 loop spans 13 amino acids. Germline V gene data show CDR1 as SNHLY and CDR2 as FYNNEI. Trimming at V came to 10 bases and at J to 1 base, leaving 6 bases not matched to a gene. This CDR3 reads CATKQGRNTEAFF. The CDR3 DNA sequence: TGTGCCACCAAACAGGGGAGGAACACTGAAGCTTTCTTT.

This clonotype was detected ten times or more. CDR3 nucleotides: TGCAGCGTTGAAGATCCGCTAGCGGGAGAGACCGGGGAGCTGTTTTTT. Amino acids: CSVEDPLAGETGELFF. This chain links TRBV29-1 with TRBJ2-2; 10 bases fit TRBD2. The V gene end was trimmed by 0 bases and the J gene end by 5 bases; junction bases not matched to a gene: 6. The CDR3 spans 16 residues. Germline V CDR1 and CDR2: SQVTM, ANQGSEA.

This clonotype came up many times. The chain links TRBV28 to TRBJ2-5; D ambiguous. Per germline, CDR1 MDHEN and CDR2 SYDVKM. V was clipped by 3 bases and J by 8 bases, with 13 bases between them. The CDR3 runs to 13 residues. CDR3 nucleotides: TGTGCCAGCAGTTTCCCCGCTCGCCCCACCCAGTACTTC. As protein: CASSFPARPTQYF.

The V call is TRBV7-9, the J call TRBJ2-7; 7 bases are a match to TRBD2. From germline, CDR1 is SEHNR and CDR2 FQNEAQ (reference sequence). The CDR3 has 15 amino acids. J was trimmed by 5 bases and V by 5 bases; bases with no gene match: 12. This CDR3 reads CASSPRAAGVHEQYF. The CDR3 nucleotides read TGTGCCAGCAGCCCGCGAGCGGCGGGGGTCCACGAGCAGTACTTC.

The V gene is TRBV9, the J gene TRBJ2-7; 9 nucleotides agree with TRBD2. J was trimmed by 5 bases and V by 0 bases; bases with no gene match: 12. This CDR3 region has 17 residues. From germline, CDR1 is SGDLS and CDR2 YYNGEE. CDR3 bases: TGTGCCAGCAGCGTAGGGGTAGCGGGAGAACTATTGGACGAGCAGTACTTC. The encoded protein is CASSVGVAGELLDEQYF.

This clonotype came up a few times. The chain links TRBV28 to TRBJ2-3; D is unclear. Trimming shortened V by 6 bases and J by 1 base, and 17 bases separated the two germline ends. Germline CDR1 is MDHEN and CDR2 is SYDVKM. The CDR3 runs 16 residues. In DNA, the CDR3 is TGTGCCAGCAGCAGACTGGATCCTCTAGGCACAGATACGCAGTATTTT. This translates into CASSRLDPLGTDTQYF. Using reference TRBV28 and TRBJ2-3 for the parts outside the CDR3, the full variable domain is DVKVTQSSRYLVKRTGEKVFLECVQDMDHENMFWYRQDPGLGLRLIYFSYDVKMKEKGDIPEGYSVSREKKERFSLILESASTNQTSMYLCASSRLDPLGTDTQYFGPGTRLTVL.

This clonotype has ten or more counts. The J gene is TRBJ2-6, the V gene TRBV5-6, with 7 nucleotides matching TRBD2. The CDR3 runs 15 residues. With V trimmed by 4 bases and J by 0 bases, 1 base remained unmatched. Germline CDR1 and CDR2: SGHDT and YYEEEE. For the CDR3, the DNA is TGTGCCAGCAGCGGGACTATCTCTGGGGCCAACGTCCTGACTTTC. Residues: CASSGTISGANVLTF. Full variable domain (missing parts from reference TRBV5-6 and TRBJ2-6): DAGVTQSPTHLIKTRGQQVTLRCSPKSGHDTVSWYQQALGQGPQFIFQYYEEEERQRGNFPDRFSGHQFPNYSSELNVNALLLGDSALYLCASSGTISGANVLTFGAGSRLTVL.

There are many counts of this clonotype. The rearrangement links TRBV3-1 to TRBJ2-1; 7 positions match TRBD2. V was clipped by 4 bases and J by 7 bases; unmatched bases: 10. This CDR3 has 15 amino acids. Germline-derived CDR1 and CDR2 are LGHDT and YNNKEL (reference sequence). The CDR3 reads CASSPSGTKLNEQFF. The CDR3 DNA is TGTGCCAGCAGCCCATCCGGGACTAAGTTGAATGAGCAGTTCTTC.

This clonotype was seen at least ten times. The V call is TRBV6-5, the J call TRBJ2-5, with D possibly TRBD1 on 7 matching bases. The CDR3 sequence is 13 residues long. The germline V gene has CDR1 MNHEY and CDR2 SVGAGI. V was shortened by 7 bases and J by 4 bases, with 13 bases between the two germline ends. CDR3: CASIQGGTETQYF. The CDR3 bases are TGTGCCAGCATCCAGGGGGGCACAGAGACCCAGTACTTC.